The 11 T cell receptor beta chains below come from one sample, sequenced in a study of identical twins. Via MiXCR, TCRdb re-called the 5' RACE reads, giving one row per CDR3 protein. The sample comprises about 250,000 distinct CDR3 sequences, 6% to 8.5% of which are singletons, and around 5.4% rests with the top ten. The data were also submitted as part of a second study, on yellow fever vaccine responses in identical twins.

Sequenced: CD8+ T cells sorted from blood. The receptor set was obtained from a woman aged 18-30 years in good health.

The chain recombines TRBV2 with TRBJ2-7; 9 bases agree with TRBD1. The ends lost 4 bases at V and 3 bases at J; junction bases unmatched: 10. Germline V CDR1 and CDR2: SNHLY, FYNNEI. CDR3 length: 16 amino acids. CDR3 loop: CASSGSGTGRNYEQYF. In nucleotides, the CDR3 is TGTGCCAGCAGTGGCTCCGGGACAGGGAGGAACTACGAGCAGTACTTC.

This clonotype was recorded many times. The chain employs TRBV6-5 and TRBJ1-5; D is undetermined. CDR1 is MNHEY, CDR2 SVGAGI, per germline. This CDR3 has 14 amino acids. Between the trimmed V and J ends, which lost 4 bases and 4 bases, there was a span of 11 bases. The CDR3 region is CASSSNPSNQPQHF. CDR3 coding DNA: TGTGCCAGCAGTTCCAACCCAAGTAATCAGCCCCAGCATTTT.

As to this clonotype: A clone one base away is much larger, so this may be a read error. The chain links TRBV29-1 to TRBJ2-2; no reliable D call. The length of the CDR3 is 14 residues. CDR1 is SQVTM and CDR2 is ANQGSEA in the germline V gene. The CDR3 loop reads CSVQEENFTGELFF. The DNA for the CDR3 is TGCAGCGTTCAAGAGGAGAACTTCACCGGGGAGCTGTTTTTT.

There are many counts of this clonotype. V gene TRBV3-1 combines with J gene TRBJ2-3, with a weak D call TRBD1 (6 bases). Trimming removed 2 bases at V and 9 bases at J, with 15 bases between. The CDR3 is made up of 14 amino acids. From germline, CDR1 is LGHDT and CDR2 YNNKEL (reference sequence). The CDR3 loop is CASSQPGTLMTQYF. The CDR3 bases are TGTGCCAGCAGCCAACCCGGGACACTTATGACGCAGTATTTT.

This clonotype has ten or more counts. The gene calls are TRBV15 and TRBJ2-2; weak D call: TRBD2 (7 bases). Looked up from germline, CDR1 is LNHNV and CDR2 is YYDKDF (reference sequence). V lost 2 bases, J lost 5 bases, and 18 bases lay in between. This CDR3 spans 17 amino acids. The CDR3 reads CATSRYKWGGWTGELFF. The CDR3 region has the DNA TGTGCCACCAGCAGATACAAGTGGGGGGGCTGGACCGGGGAGCTGTTTTTT.

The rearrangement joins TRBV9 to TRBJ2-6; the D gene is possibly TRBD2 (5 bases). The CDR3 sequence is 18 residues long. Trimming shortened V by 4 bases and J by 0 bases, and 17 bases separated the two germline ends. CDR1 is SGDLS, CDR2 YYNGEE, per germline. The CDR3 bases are TGTGCCAGCAGCCCTACAGCGAGGGTCTCCTCTGGGGCCAACGTCCTGACTTTC. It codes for CASSPTARVSSGANVLTF.

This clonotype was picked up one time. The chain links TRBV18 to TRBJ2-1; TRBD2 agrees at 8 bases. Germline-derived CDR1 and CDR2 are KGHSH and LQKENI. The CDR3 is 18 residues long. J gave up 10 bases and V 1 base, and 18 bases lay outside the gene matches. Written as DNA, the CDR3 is TGTGCCAGCTCACCACGATCCCAACTAGCGGCAATACAATTGGAGCAGTTCTTC. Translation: CASSPRSQLAAIQLEQFF.

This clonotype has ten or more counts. CDR3 sequence: CSVDSSGANVLTF. The CDR3 DNA is TGCAGCGTTGATAGCTCTGGGGCCAACGTCCTGACTTTC. The J gene is TRBJ2-6, the V gene TRBV29-1; no definite D call. The ends were cut back, 3 bases at V and 0 bases at J, with 3 bases in the middle. CDR1 SQVTM and CDR2 ANQGSEA come from the germline V gene. This CDR3 has 13 amino acids.

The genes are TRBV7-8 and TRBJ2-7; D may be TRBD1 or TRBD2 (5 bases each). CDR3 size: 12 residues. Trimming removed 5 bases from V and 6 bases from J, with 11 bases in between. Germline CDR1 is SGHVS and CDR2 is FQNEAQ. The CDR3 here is CASSRGASEQYF. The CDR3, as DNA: TGTGCCAGCAGCCGAGGGGCTAGCGAGCAGTACTTC.

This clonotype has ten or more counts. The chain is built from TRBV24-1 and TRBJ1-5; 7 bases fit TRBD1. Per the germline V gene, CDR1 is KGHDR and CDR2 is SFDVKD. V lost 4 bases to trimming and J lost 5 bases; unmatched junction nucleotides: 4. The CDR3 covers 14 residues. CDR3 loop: CATSERDSHQPQHF. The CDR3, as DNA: TGTGCCACCAGTGAAAGGGACAGCCATCAGCCCCAGCATTTT.

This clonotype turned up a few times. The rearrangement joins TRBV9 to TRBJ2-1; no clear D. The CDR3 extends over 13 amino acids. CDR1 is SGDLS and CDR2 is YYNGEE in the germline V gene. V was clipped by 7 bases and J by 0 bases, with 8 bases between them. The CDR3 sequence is CASARLSYNEQFF. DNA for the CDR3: TGTGCCAGCGCGCGACTCTCCTACAATGAGCAGTTCTTC.